Given below is one T cell receptor (beta chain) in context. This clone was seen just once. It lacks a known antigen. No clone much larger than this one lies a single base away; base qualities are absent. The sample belongs to a study of blood T cell repertoires in COVID-19 (dated by TCRdb to the early 2020s). Turning to the overall study: Samples covering the acute and convalescent phases of COVID-19 were provided by collaborators in the United States, Italy and Spain. The prospective study material was composed of cDNA or gDNA derived from T cells, B-cell-depleted T cells, or PBMCs. The dataset comprised deeply sampled blood TCRbeta repertoires from subjects exposed to, actively infected with, or recovered from COVID-19. The repertoires were released in a freely available public database intended as a resource for research on the immune response to SARS-CoV-2. Samples were obtained from the ongoing ImmuneRACE study (first 160 participants) and from 1,254 subjects provided by 6 global collaborators. A de-identified subject ID, COVID-19 status, age in years and sex were almost always included in the sample metadata. Where available, HLA class I and class II types were taken from metadata supplied by the sample provider and were not determined by assay-based typing.

One collaborating source in Seattle enrolled patients while the patients were actively infected and followed the patients over time throughout the course of disease. Each collaborating institution followed its own protocols to collect whole blood in K2EDTA tubes. For TCRbeta analysis, collaborators shipped samples as frozen whole blood, isolated PBMCs, or DNA extracted from either of those sample types. Summary of the overall study and its limitations: How much clinical and demographic metadata was included differed by source and by participant, and the metadata was provided uncurated.

The immunoSEQ Assay, a bias-controlled multiplex PCR, was used to amplify TCRbeta CDR3 regions from genomic DNA. Regarding the original processing steps: The number of nucleated cells in each sample was estimated from the amplification of reference gene primers within the assay. Sequence reads were collapsed and filtered to measure the absolute abundance of every unique TCRbeta CDR3 rearrangement. Productive Simpson clonality was computed per sample as the square root of Simpson's diversity index over productive rearrangements. TCRdb limited this immuneACCESS table to in-frame rearrangements with V and J called. A share of clones is missing; checked studies link under half to unresolved V genes, and the rest is unexplained. V and J calls plus clone size are reproduced from that table; the DNA served to infer D and trimming. The sample table lists roughly 100,000 clones, roughly 76% of them with a count of one. Together, the top ten hold roughly 4.8% of the sample.

The germline ends are 10 bases apart after V is trimmed by 2 bases and J by 2 bases. Per the germline V gene, SNHLY is the CDR1 and FYNNEI is the CDR2. Inclusive of the bounding cysteine and phenylalanine, the CDR3 is 15 residues long. Of all the DNA, just the CDR3 is kept, 45 bases in frame from base 1. Input material: peripheral blood. This sequence was found in a man at least 80 years old with COVID-19, enrolled during active disease. The chain is assembled from TRBV2 and TRBJ1-5, and TRBD1 may be the D gene, going by 5 matching bases. The nucleotides are TGTGCCAGCAGTGAAAATACAGGAGGCAATCAGCCCCAGCATTTT. This sequence encodes CASSENTGGNQPQHF.